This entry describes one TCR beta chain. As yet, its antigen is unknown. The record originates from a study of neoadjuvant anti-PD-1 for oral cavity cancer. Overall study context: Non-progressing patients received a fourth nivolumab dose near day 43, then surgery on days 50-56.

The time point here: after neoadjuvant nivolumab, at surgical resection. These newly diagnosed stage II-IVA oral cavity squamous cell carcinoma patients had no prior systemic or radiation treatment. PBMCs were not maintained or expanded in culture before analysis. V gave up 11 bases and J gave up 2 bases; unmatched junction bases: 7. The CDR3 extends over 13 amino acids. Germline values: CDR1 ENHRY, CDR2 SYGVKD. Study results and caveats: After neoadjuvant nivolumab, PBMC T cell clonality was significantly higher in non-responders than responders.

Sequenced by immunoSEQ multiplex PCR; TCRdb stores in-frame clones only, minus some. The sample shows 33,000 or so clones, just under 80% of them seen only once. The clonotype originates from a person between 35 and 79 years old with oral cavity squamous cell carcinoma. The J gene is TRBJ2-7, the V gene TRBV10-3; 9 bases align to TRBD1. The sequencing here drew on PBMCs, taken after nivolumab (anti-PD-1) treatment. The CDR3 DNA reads TGTGCCGTTGGCGGGACAGGGCCCTACGAGCAGTACTTC. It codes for CAVGGTGPYEQYF.